This T cell receptor (beta chain) was documented in a study of blood T cells in healthy people across ages (dated by TCRdb to about 2015). Background for the entire study: In model experiments, template switching captured roughly one uniquely barcoded TCR beta cDNA molecule for every two T cells. The study measured age-related changes in TCR beta repertoire diversity using deep sequencing normalized with unique cDNA molecular identifiers. The donors were divided into four age groups: young (average around 16 years), middle-aged (about 41), aged (roughly 60) and long-lived (82). The study analyzed two additional independent replicas of 1 million unique cDNA reads from the same blood draw for two donors, one aged 18 to 30 and one aged 80 or older. Donors of different ages were randomly distributed across sequencing lanes to avoid experimental bias. What the work shows at the level of the full study, not this receptor alone: Observed TCR beta diversity per million T cells fell roughly linearly with age, and a significant reduction was already apparent by age roughly 40. Compared with the aged group, the long-lived group had more naive CD4+ T cells, fewer expanded clones and increased TCR diversity, suggesting age selection. Total diversity estimates from one million sequenced T cells were considered lower bounds and underestimates. A strong correlation was found between observed TCR beta diversity and the percentage of naive T cells measured by flow cytometry. Bulk unsorted PBMC profiling prevented conclusive comparison of naive and antigen-experienced compartments. The CMV infection status of donors was not known, potentially confounding age-related changes in expanded clonotypes.

CDR1 and CDR2, looked up from the germline V gene (reference sequence), are DFQATT and SNEGSKA. At the junction V is shortened by 3 bases and J by 4 bases, with 17 bases in between. Measured from the cysteine to the phenylalanine, the CDR3 is 15 residues long. Of all the DNA, just the CDR3 is kept, 45 bases in frame from base 1. Donors were approximately 42 systemically healthy Caucasian individuals from Russia aged roughly 6 to 90 years. Roughly 9.5 milliliters of peripheral blood were drawn from each donor into EDTA-treated Vacutainer tubes. PBMCs were isolated by Ficoll-Paque density-gradient centrifugation, with at least 6 million obtained per sample. Total RNA, at least 6 micrograms per sample, was extracted from PBMCs with Trizol reagent. The percentages of naive CD45RAhigh/CD27high T cells were determined by flow cytometry on a PBMC aliquot from every donor. In the case of this clonotype: Its binding antigen is unknown. There are no base qualities to consult, and no much larger clone falls within one base.

The method was 5' RACE. TCRdb shows the sequencer as Illumina HiSeq 2500. A second roughly 6 to 11 cycle PCR used a sample-barcoded 5' primer and a J-beta primer mix. Each TCR beta cDNA molecule received a unique molecular identifier from a template-switch 5' adaptor carrying 12 random nucleotides. At least 2.5 million CDR3-containing paired-end reads were obtained from each sample. All of the RNA was converted into first-strand cDNA using the Mint cDNA synthesis kit, with a TRBC-specific oligonucleotide serving as the primer. Following uracil-DNA glycosylase treatment, all cDNA underwent a first 18-cycle PCR with the universal primers M1SS and BC2_uni_R. Turning to the authors' computational methods: Normalization of each sample was performed by random selection of 1 million high-quality reads, each carrying a distinct molecular identifier. Reads sharing molecular identifiers were discarded rather than binned into consensus sequences. MiTCR, with a Q25 quality threshold and the strictest error-elimination algorithm, was used for CDR3 identification, clonotype clustering and error correction. Lower-bound total TCR beta diversity was estimated with a nonparametric unseen species model using Euler transformation. Through fastp at Q25 and MiXCR, TCRdb rebuilt clones from the public reads, retaining in-frame beta chains. When rows share a CDR3 protein, they turn into one entry using the most common DNA and genes. In this record, the V and J calls reflect TCRdb's handling and not the investigators' own analysis. The sample table lists 650,000 to 800,000 distinct CDR3 sequences, roughly 44% of them with a count of one. The ten top clones hold approximately 19% of the sample.

The V gene is TRBV20-1 and the J gene is TRBJ2-3; TRBD1 could be the D gene, as 5 bases match. The source is a man aged 55 to 69 in good health. The material sequenced was blood. The encoded CDR3 is CSARVGMGLSDTQYF. The base sequence is TGCAGTGCTAGGGTGGGGATGGGGCTCTCAGATACGCAGTATTTT.